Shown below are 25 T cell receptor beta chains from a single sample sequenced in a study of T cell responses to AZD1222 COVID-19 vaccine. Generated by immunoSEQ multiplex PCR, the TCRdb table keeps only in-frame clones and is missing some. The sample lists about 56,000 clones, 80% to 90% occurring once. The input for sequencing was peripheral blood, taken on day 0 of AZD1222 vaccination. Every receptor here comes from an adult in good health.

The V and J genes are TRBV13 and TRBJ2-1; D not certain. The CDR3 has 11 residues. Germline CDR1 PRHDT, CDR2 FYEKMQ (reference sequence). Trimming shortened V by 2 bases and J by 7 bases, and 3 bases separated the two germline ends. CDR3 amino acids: CASSLINEQFF. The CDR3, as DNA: TGTGCCAGCAGCTTAATAAATGAGCAGTTCTTC. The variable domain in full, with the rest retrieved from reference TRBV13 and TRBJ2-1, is AAGVIQSPRHLIKEKRETATLKCYPIPRHDTVYWYQQGPGQDPQFLISFYEKMQSDKGSIPDRFSAQQFSDYHSELNMSSLELGDSALYFCASSLINEQFFGPGTRLTVL.

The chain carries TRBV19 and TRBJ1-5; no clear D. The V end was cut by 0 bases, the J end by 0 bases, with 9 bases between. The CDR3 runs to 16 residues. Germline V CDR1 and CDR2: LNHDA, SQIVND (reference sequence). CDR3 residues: CASSIDGENSNQPQHF. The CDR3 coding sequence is TGTGCCAGTAGTATAGATGGGGAGAATAGCAATCAGCCCCAGCATTTT.

CDR3: CASSQDLAADMRGYTF. Written as DNA, the CDR3 is TGTGCCAGCAGCCAAGATCTTGCGGCGGACATGAGAGGCTACACCTTC. The V gene is TRBV3-1 (or the pseudogene TRBV3-2), the J gene TRBJ1-2, with a weak D call TRBD1 (5 bases). V gave up 0 bases and J gave up 8 bases, with 19 bases separating them. CDR3 length: 16 residues. Germline CDR1 reads LGHDT; CDR2 reads YNNKEL (reference sequence).

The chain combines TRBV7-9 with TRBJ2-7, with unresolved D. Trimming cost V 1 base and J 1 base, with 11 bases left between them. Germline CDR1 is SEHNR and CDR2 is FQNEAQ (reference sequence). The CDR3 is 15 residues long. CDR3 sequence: CASSLGTAGSYEQYF. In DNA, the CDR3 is TGTGCCAGCAGCTTAGGCACAGCAGGTTCCTACGAGCAGTACTTC.

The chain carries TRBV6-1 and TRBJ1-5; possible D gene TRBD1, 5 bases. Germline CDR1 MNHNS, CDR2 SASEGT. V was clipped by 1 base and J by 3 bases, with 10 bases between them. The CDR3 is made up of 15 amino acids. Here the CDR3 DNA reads TGTGCCAGCAGTGAAGGCGGCAGGGTCAATCAGCCCCAGCATTTT. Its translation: CASSEGGRVNQPQHF.

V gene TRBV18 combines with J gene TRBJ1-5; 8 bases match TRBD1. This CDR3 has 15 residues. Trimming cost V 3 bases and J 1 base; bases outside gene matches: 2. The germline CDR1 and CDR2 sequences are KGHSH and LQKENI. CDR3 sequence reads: CASSPGQGSNQPQHF. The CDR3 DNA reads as TGTGCCAGCTCACCTGGACAGGGAAGCAATCAGCCCCAGCATTTT.

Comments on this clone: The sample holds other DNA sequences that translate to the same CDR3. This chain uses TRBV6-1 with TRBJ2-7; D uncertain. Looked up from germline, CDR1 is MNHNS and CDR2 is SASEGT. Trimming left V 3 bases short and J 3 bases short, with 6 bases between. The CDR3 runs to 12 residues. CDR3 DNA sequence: TGTGCCAGCAGTGAGCCGGGCTACGAGCAGTACTTC. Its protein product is CASSEPGYEQYF.

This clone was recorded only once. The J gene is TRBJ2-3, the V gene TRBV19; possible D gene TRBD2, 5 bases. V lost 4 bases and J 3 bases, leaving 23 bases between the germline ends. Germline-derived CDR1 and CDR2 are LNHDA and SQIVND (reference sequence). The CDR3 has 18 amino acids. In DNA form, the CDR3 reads TGTGCCAGTAGTACCCCCCGAAGCCAGCGGCGGAAGACAGATACGCAGTATTTT. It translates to CASSTPRSQRRKTDTQYF.

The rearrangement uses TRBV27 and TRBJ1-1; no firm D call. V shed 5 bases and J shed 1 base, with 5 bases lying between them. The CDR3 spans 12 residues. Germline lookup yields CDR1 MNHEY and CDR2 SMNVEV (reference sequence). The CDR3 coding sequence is TGTGCCAGCAGTAGCGGGAACACTGAAGCTTTCTTT. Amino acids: CASSSGNTEAFF.

CDR3 bases: TGTGCCAGTACGGTGAACACTGAAGCTTTCTTT. Its protein is CASTVNTEAFF. The chain employs TRBV19 and TRBJ1-1; D gene unclear. The germline gives CDR1 LNHDA, CDR2 SQIVND (reference sequence). The CDR3 extends over 11 amino acids. V was shortened by 7 bases and J by 0 bases, with 3 bases between the two germline ends.

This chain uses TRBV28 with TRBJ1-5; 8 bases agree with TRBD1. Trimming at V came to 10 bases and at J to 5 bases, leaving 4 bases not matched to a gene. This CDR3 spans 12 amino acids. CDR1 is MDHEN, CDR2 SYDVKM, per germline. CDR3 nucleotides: TGTGCCATTAGACAGGGGTATCAGCCCCAGCATTTT. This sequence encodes CAIRQGYQPQHF.

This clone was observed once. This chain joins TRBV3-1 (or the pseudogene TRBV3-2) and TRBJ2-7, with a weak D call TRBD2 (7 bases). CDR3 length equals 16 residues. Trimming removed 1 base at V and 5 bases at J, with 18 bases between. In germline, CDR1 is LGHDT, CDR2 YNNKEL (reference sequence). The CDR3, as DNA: TGTGCCAGCAGCCAAGTCCTGGGGGGGGGCAAGGACGAGCAGTACTTC. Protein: CASSQVLGGGKDEQYF.

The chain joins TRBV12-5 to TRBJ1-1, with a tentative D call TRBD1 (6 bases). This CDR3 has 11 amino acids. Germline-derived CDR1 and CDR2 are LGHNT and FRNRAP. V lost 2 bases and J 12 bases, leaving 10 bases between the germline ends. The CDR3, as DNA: TGTGCTAGTGGTTTGACAGGGCGGACTTTCTTT. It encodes CASGLTGRTFF.

The CDR3 nucleotides are TGCGCCAGCAGCTTGCCTACAGTGTCCTACAATGAGCAGTTCTTC. As protein: CASSLPTVSYNEQFF. The V and J genes are TRBV5-1 and TRBJ2-1; D unclear. CDR1 is SGHRS and CDR2 is YFSETQ in the germline V gene. The V end was cut by 1 base, the J end by 1 base, with 9 bases between. The CDR3 consists of 15 residues. The full variable domain, in which reference TRBV5-1 and TRBJ2-1 provide the parts outside the CDR3, is KAGVTQTPRYLIKTRGQQVTLSCSPISGHRSVSWYQQTPGQGLQFLFEYFSETQRNKGNFPGRFSGRQFSNSRSEMNVSTLELGDSALYLCASSLPTVSYNEQFFGPGTRLTVL.

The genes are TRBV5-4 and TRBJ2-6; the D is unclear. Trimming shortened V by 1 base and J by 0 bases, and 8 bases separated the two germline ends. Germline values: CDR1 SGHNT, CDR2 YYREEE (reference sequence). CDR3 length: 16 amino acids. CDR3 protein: CASSLSWASGANVLTF. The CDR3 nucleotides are TGTGCCAGCAGCTTGAGCTGGGCCTCTGGGGCCAACGTCCTGACTTTC.

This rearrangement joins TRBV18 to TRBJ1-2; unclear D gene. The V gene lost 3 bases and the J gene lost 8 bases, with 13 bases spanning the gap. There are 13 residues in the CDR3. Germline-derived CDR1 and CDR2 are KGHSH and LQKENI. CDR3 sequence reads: CASSPDSGLGYTF. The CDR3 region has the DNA TGTGCCAGCTCACCCGATTCCGGGTTAGGCTACACCTTC.

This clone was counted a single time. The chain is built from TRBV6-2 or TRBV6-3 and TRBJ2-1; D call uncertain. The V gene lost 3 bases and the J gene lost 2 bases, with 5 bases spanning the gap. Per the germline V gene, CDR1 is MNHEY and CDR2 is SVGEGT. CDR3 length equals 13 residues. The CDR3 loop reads CASSYATYNEQFF. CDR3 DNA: TGTGCCAGCAGTTATGCTACCTACAATGAGCAGTTCTTC.

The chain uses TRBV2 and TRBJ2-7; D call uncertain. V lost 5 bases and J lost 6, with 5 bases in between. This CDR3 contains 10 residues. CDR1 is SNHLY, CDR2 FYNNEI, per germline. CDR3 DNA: TGTGCCAGCAGTTCGGGCGAGCAGTACTTC. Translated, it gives CASSSGEQYF.

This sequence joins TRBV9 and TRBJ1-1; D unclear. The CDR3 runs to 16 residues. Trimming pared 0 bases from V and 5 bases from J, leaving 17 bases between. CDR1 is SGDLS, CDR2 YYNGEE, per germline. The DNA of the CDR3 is TGTGCCAGCAGCGTAGCCCCGACCTCCATCGGGACTGAAGCTTTCTTT. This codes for CASSVAPTSIGTEAFF.

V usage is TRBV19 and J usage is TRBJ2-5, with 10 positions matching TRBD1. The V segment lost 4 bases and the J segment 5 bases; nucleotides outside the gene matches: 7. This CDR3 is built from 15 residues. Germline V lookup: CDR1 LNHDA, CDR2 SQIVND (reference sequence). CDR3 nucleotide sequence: TGTGCCAGTAGTACCGGGACAGGGGCTTGGGAGACCCAGTACTTC. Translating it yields CASSTGTGAWETQYF.

The CDR3 DNA sequence: TGTGCCAGCTTAGCGGGGGATAGCACAGATACGCAGTATTTT. Translated: CASLAGDSTDTQYF. This chain joins TRBV7-8 and TRBJ2-3, with 9 bases that match TRBD2. The CDR3 sequence is 14 residues long. V lost 8 bases to trimming and J lost 0 bases; unmatched junction nucleotides: 3. Germline CDR1 SGHVS, CDR2 FQNEAQ.

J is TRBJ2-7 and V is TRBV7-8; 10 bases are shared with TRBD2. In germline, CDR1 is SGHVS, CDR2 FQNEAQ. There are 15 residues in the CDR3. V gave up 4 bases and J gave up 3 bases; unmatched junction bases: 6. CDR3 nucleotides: TGTGCCAGCAGCTCCGAGCGGGGGGGGAACTACGAGCAGTACTTC. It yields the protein CASSSERGGNYEQYF.

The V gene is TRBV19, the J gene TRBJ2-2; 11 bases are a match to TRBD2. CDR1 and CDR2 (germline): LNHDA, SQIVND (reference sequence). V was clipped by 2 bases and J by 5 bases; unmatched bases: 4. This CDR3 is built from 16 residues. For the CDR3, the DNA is TGTGCCAGTAGTATATTAGCGGGGGGGCCGACCGGGGAGCTGTTTTTT. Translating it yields CASSILAGGPTGELFF.

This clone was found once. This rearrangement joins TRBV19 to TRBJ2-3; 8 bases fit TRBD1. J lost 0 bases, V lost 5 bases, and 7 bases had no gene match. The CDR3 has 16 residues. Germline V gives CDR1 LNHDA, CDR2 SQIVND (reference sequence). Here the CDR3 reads CASSFWTGTSTDTQYF. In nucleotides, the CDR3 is TGTGCCAGTAGTTTCTGGACAGGGACTAGCACAGATACGCAGTATTTT.

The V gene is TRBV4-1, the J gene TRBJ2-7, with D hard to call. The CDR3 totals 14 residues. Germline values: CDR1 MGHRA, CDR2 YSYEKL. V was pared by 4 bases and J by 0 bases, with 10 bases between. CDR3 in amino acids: CASSRTDTSYEQYF. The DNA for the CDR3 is TGCGCCAGCAGCCGTACCGACACCTCCTACGAGCAGTACTTC.